The rows below give T cell receptor beta chains drawn from one sample of a study of technical replicates of blood from several donors. The assay was immunoSEQ multiplex PCR, and TCRdb's table has in-frame clones only and misses some. The sample records about 83,000 clones, 92% being singletons. Specimen: T cells isolated from PBMCs. Receptors were obtained from a human donor in good health. Each CDR3 is given without its conserved first and last residue. The order of the fields is clone size, V gene, CDR3 protein. Only some rows state a clone size, as once, few, many or a class for expanded clones.

clone_size: -; v_call: TRBV7-9; cdr3_aa: ASSLRGEPYEQY
clone_size: -; v_call: TRBV6-6; cdr3_aa: ASTSSGILAQY
clone_size: -; v_call: TRBV6-1; cdr3_aa: ASSLVRRNNEQF
clone_size: -; v_call: TRBV4-1; cdr3_aa: ASSQDRGRSEAF
clone_size: -; v_call: TRBV27; cdr3_aa: ASSKRSQETQY
clone_size: -; v_call: TRBV9; cdr3_aa: ASSVAGTPTYGYT
clone_size: -; v_call: TRBV7-8; cdr3_aa: ASSLDRREWGHSEQF
clone_size: -; v_call: TRBV5-6; cdr3_aa: ASSLAGSSPGGDQPQH
clone_size: once; v_call: TRBV9; cdr3_aa: ASSRSGSNTGELF
clone_size: -; v_call: TRBV4-1; cdr3_aa: ASSQDTGVGQPQH
clone_size: -; v_call: TRBV4-2; cdr3_aa: ASSQDLTGGTQY
clone_size: once; v_call: TRBV6-1; cdr3_aa: ASSERTRETQY
clone_size: -; v_call: TRBV6-5; cdr3_aa: ASSWRGPYNEQF
clone_size: -; v_call: TRBV11-2; cdr3_aa: ASSWDYTDTQY
clone_size: once; v_call: TRBV6-1; cdr3_aa: ASKKTGNYGYT
clone_size: -; v_call: TRBV5-5; cdr3_aa: ASSLSGGGLYNEQF
clone_size: -; v_call: TRBV6-1; cdr3_aa: ASSEGTGVSYGYT
clone_size: -; v_call: TRBV7-2; cdr3_aa: ASKLRFGNQPQH
clone_size: once; v_call: TRBV11-3; cdr3_aa: ASSKTGEGETQY
clone_size: -; v_call: TRBV28; cdr3_aa: ASSLLGQRRKGGTEAF
clone_size: -; v_call: TRBV11-2; cdr3_aa: ASTPGTGGFGELF
clone_size: -; v_call: TRBV4-1; cdr3_aa: ASSHQEHSNQPQH
clone_size: few; v_call: TRBV4-1; cdr3_aa: ASSHRSTTANTEAF
clone_size: -; v_call: TRBV7-9; cdr3_aa: ATQGRGDEKLF
clone_size: -; v_call: TRBV18; cdr3_aa: ASSLTGGYNNSPLH
clone_size: -; v_call: TRBV10-2; cdr3_aa: AGTGPTGELF
clone_size: few; v_call: TRBV19; cdr3_aa: ASSLSGGGELF
clone_size: once; v_call: TRBV5-4; cdr3_aa: ASSLSDNTADTQY
clone_size: -; v_call: TRBV12-5; cdr3_aa: ASGLVPGGSTGELF
clone_size: once; v_call: TRBV18; cdr3_aa: ASSPSGTGGWTEAF
clone_size: -; v_call: TRBV11-3; cdr3_aa: ASSLRRFLGQKNTEAF
clone_size: -; v_call: TRBV9; cdr3_aa: ASSGTSVRETQY